This TCR beta chain was sequenced during a study of regulatory T cells in long-lasting Graves disease. Building of the TCR beta libraries involved iRepertoire HTBI primers and Arm-PCR of CDR3 regions. TCRdb re-derived calls from the multiplex PCR reads in MiXCR, one entry per CDR3 protein. The data hold roughly 320,000 distinct CDR3 sequences, with approximately 15% observed a single time. Study observations and caveats: Comparison showed that persistent patients shared more public clonotypes (2,741) than new patients (about 880).

Time point: newly diagnosed GD, antithyroid drugs for less than 3 months. The TCR library was prepared using RNA isolated from PBMCs. The source of the patients was an endocrinology department in Xi'an, China. A remark on this clonotype: Its antigen is as yet unknown.

CDR3 length: 11 residues. Between the trimmed V and J ends, which lost 5 bases and 5 bases, there was a span of 5 bases. Germline values: CDR1 KGHDR, CDR2 SFDVKD. A further study also used this sample, focusing on T cells in Graves' hyperthyroidism and ophthalmopathy. That paper states: Patients aged 18 to 65 had newly diagnosed hyperthyroidism of under 2 months' duration.

The chain combines TRBV24-1 with TRBJ2-5; no definite D call. The specimen comprised peripheral blood mononuclear cells (PBMCs), sampled at new diagnosis, from a patient treated with antithyroid drugs. The TCR sequence derives from a man between 35 and 55 years old with Graves disease. The CDR3 nucleotides are TGTGCCACCAGTGCCAGGGAGACCCAGTACTTC. The encoded protein is CATSARETQYF.